This T cell receptor beta chain was sequenced for a study of cytomegalovirus exposure and HLA in healthy donors. Study as a whole: From HLA-typed donors, an early data release held about 92 million unique TCRs. Study-level results: Later analysis indicated greater clonal expansion among HLA-associated TCR beta chains than among equally common other chains. Compared with the approximately 680-donor mean, an Asian-associated ancestry cluster reportedly had fewer N-insertions, according to a later analysis.

Turning to this clone: What it recognizes is unknown.

PCR involved 60 Vbeta and 13 Jbeta primers. Repertoires were generated with immunoSEQ multiplex PCR, while TCRdb's copy carries only in-frame clones and drops some. The sample has some 80,000 clones, 10% seen once. This CDR3 comprises 14 residues. V was clipped by 5 bases and J by 1 base, with 11 bases between them. Germline CDR1 is SGHVS and CDR2 is FQNEAQ. The TCR sequence derives from a man between 60 and 75 years old in good health and CMV-seropositive. Sequencing used PBMCs. J is TRBJ1-1 and V is TRBV7-8; D not certain. The CDR3: CASSPQLGNTEAFF. In nucleotides, the CDR3 is TGTGCCAGCAGCCCGCAACTTGGGAACACTGAAGCTTTCTTT. Drawing the rest from reference TRBV7-8 and TRBJ1-1, the complete variable domain is GAGVSQSPRYKVAKRGQDVALRCDPISGHVSLFWYQQALGQGPEFLTYFQNEAQLDKSGLPSDRFFAERPEGSVSTLKIQRTQQEDSAVYLCASSPQLGNTEAFFGQGTRLTVV.